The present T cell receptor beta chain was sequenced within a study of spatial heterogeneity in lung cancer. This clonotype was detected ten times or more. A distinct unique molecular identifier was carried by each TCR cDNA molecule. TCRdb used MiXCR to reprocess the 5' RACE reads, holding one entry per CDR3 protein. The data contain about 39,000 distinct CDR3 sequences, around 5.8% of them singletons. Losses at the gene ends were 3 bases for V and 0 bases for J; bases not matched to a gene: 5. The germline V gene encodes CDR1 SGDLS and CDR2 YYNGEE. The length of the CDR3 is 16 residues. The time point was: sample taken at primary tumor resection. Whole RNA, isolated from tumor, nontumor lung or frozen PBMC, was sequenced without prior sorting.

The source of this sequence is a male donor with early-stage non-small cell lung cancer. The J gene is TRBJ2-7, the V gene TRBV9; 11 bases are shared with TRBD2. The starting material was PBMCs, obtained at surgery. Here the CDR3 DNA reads TGTGCCAGCAGCGGGCTAGCGGGGGGAAGCTCCTACGAGCAGTACTTC. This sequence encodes CASSGLAGGSSYEQYF.